This T cell receptor beta chain was retrieved from a study of blood T cells in healthy people across ages. This clonotype was detected only a few times. Its matching antigen is unknown. Donors each provided 7.5 to 10 milliliters of peripheral blood. Each sample yielded at least 6 micrograms of PBMC total RNA. The CDR3 totals 13 residues. The V and J ends lost 3 bases and 6 bases respectively, with 11 bases between them. Germline CDR1 and CDR2: SGHTA and FQGNSA. The study, taken as a whole, reports: Naive T cell percentage strongly correlated with TCR beta diversity.

A J-beta primer mix and a sample-barcoded 5' primer were used in a second PCR of about 7 to 12 cycles. A single record per CDR3 protein comes from TCRdb applying MiXCR to the 5' RACE reads. This sample carries nearly 800,000 distinct CDR3 sequences, 56% of them seen once, and the ten largest clones take under 30%. Source material: blood. This TCR came from a man between 35 and 55 years old in good health. J is TRBJ1-2 and V is TRBV7-2; TRBD1 might be the D (6 bases). Here the CDR3 DNA reads TGTGCCAGCAGCTTCCCCCGACAGGATGGCTACACCTTC. Translating gives CASSFPRQDGYTF.